This TCR beta chain comes out of a study of CD8+ T cells in alopecia areata. Overall study context: The duration of tofacitinib was 6 to 18 months, with 6 months off drug afterward. General study findings and limits: Scalp sample data also include resident alphabeta T cells from normal skin.

With respect to this clone: Its antigen is unidentified.

Extraction of RNA preceded its reverse transcription into cDNA, which served as the sequencing template. Sequencing used immunoSEQ multiplex PCR; TCRdb keeps in-frame clones, though not all of them. The repertoire consists of over 120,000 clones, with 51% occurring once and the leading ten covering roughly 0.92%. Peripheral blood and lesional scalp punch biopsies were taken from alopecia areata patients. Sorted populations comprised CD4+ and CD8+ T cells obtained from PBMCs. The TCR originated in a human donor with alopecia areata. The sequencing here drew on CD4+ T cells sorted from blood, taken at week 0.

In DNA form, the CDR3 reads TGCGCCAGCAGCTGGGACAATTCCGGGAGGGAAAACAATGAGCAGTTCTTC. Translation: CASSWDNSGRENNEQFF. The chain has TRBV5-1 and TRBJ2-1; 8 positions agree with TRBD2. The CDR3 consists of 17 residues. V lost 3 bases, J lost 5 bases, and 13 bases stayed unmatched. The germline V gene has CDR1 SGHRS and CDR2 YFSETQ.